Each of the 13 T cell receptor beta chains below was sequenced from the same sample in a study of spatial heterogeneity in lung cancer (dated by TCRdb to about 2019). Library construction relied on 5' RACE. Sequencing used a NextSeq 500. TCRdb's own reprocessing of the public reads used fastp at Q25 and MiXCR and kept productive beta chains. Entries that share a CDR3 protein sequence are merged under the most common genes and DNA. This sample has about 50,000 distinct CDR3 sequences in its table, and less than 9% of those were observed once. The top ten clonotypes cover about 13% of the sample. The time point label on this specimen signifies: sample taken at primary tumor resection. TCR sequencing used whole RNA extracted from tumor and nontumor lung tissue, or from cryopreserved PBMC samples, without cell sorting. Sample: PBMCs, taken at surgery. These receptors were collected from a female donor with early-stage non-small cell lung cancer.

A word on this clonotype: This could be a read error, since a much larger clone is one nucleotide away. The chain carries TRBV20-1 and TRBJ2-4; 11 bases match TRBD2. The CDR3 is 16 amino acids. Germline CDR1 and CDR2: DFQATT and SNEGSKA (reference sequence). Here the CDR3 DNA reads TGCAGTGCTTCTAGACTAGCGGGGATTGGCAAAGACATTCAGTACTTC. Protein: CSASRLAGIGKDIQYF.

This chain connects TRBV11-2 to TRBJ1-2; weak D call: TRBD1 (5 bases). V lost 5 bases and J lost 2, with 12 bases in between. The CDR3 is 14 amino acids. CDR1 and CDR2 (germline): SGHAT, FQNNGV. For the CDR3, the DNA is TGTGCCAGCAGCCCGTTAACAGGAAACTATGGCTACACCTTC. This translates into CASSPLTGNYGYTF.

Worth noting for this clonotype: A much larger clone differs from this one at a single base, so this may be a read error. The chain is built from TRBV4-3 and TRBJ2-1; possibly TRBD1 or TRBD2 for D (7 bases each). This CDR3 contains 15 residues. Germline lookup yields CDR1 LGHNA and CDR2 YSLEER. The CDR3 DNA sequence: TGCGCCAGCAGCCAATCAGGGGGGGCCTACGATGAGCAGTTCTTC. Translating gives CASSQSGGAYDEQFF.

There are a few counts of this clonotype. V is TRBV20-1 and J is TRBJ1-5; 7 nucleotides match TRBD1. Looked up from germline, CDR1 is DFQATT and CDR2 is SNEGSKA (reference sequence). The CDR3 length is 15 residues. Trimming cost V 3 bases and J 4 bases; bases outside gene matches: 9. DNA for the CDR3: TGCAGTGCTAGGGCCCGGACAGGAGAAAATCAGCCCCAGCATTTT. This codes for CSARARTGENQPQHF.

Ten or more counts support this clonotype. The chain combines TRBV20-1 with TRBJ2-5; D is undetermined. V was clipped by 0 bases and J by 2 bases, with 10 bases between them. CDR3 length equals 14 residues. CDR1 and CDR2 (germline): DFQATT, SNEGSKA (reference sequence). CDR3: CSARDTDQQETQYF. Here the CDR3 DNA reads TGCAGTGCTAGAGACACCGACCAGCAAGAGACCCAGTACTTC.

Remarks on this clonotype: One junction end does not reproduce the germline sequence, and a read error may be involved. The chain joins TRBV6-5 to TRBJ1-1; D gene unclear. The CDR3 runs 17 residues. The germline V gene has CDR1 MNHEY and CDR2 SVGAGI. The CDR3 DNA follows: TGTGCCAGCAGTTACTCGATGTCCTTCGCTATGAACACTGAAGCTTTATTT. Protein product: CASSYSMSFAMNTEALF.

This clonotype was counted many times. V usage is TRBV6-2 or TRBV6-3 and J usage is TRBJ1-1, with no clear D. The CDR3 is 13 residues long. V was shortened by 1 base and J by 1 base, with 4 bases between the two germline ends. From germline, CDR1 is MNHEY and CDR2 SVGEGT. The CDR3 nucleotides are TGTGCCAGCAGTTACTACGAGAACACTGAAGCTTTCTTT. Amino acids: CASSYYENTEAFF.

This clonotype was detected only a few times. J is TRBJ2-7 and V is TRBV28; no definite D call. The CDR3 consists of 16 residues. Germline V gene data show CDR1 as MDHEN and CDR2 as SYDVKM. V shed 1 base and J shed 0 bases, with 13 bases lying between them. The CDR3 nucleotides are TGTGCCAGCAGTTTATCTTCAGGTCTTTCCTCCTACGAGCAGTACTTC. Its translation is CASSLSSGLSSYEQYF.

The sample holds many counts of this clonotype. The chain uses TRBV28 and TRBJ1-2, with D uncertain. Trimming removed 8 bases at V and 6 bases at J, with 10 bases between. The CDR3 is 11 residues long. Per the germline V gene, CDR1 is MDHEN and CDR2 is SYDVKM. CDR3 region: CASGSVNGYTF. DNA for the CDR3: TGTGCCAGCGGGTCAGTCAATGGCTACACCTTC.

This clonotype was counted at least ten times. This chain uses TRBV20-1 with TRBJ2-7, with 11 bases lining up with TRBD2. With V trimmed by 6 bases and J by 4 bases, 11 bases remained unmatched. In germline, CDR1 is DFQATT, CDR2 SNEGSKA (reference sequence). CDR3 size: 15 residues. The CDR3 region is CSAPLTTSGGYEQYF. DNA for the CDR3: TGCAGTGCCCCTTTAACCACTAGCGGGGGTTACGAGCAGTACTTC.

J is TRBJ2-2 and V is TRBV5-5; 12 nucleotides agree with TRBD2. Per the germline V gene, CDR1 is SGHKS and CDR2 is YYEKEE (reference sequence). The CDR3 has 17 residues. The junction had 10 bases not matched to a gene; V was cut back by 4 bases and J by 6 bases. The CDR3 coding sequence is TGTGCCAGCAGCCACAAGCTTGCTAGCGGGGGGGCCGGGGAGCTGTTTTTT. Its protein is CASSHKLASGGAGELFF.

The rearrangement joins TRBV4-2 to TRBJ2-2, with D hard to call. Trimming cost V 0 bases and J 7 bases, with 12 bases left between them. The germline V gene has CDR1 LGHNA and CDR2 YNFKEQ. This CDR3 is 15 amino acids long. In DNA form, the CDR3 reads TGTGCCAGCAGCCAAGATCATGGTGAGGACGGGGAGCTGTTTTTT. Protein sequence: CASSQDHGEDGELFF.

The table lists this clonotype with a few counts. V is TRBV7-2 and J is TRBJ1-5; D gene uncertain. The CDR3 is 13 residues long. With 5 bases removed from V and 5 bases from J, the gap between germline ends came to 10 bases. CDR1 is SGHTA and CDR2 is FQGNSA in the germline V gene. CDR3 in amino acids: CASSPDAYQPQHF. In nucleotides, the CDR3 is TGTGCCAGCAGCCCAGACGCCTATCAGCCCCAGCATTTT. Variable domain in full (rest from reference TRBV7-2 and TRBJ1-5): GAGVSQSPSNKVTEKGKDVELRCDPISGHTALYWYRQSLGQGLEFLIYFQGNSAPDKSGLPSDRFSAERTGGSVSTLTIQRTQQEDSAVYLCASSPDAYQPQHFGDGTRLSIL.